A selection of T cell receptor beta chains follows, all from one sample in a study of blood T cell repertoires in COVID-19. Repertoires were generated with immunoSEQ multiplex PCR, while TCRdb's copy carries only in-frame clones and drops some. The sample consists of around 180,000 clones, approximately 85% of them appearing once. Sequenced material: peripheral blood. The source is a woman at least 80 years old with acute or convalescent COVID-19. The CDR3 runs from the conserved cysteine through the conserved F or W. D genes are given only for firm matches. Clone size, where shown, is once, few, many, or a class for clones that have expanded.

clone size: NA; V gene: TRBV9; J gene: TRBJ2-7; D gene: TRBD2; CDR3 protein: CASSASSAGGPYEQYF; CDR3 DNA: TGTGCCAGCAGCGCCTCGTCGGCGGGGGGACCCTACGAGCAGTACTTC
clone size: NA; V gene: TRBV9; J gene: TRBJ1-6; D gene: NA; CDR3 protein: CASSVGAGPGDSPLHF; CDR3 DNA: TGTGCCAGCAGCGTAGGGGCAGGCCCCGGGGATTCACCCCTCCACTTT
clone size: NA; V gene: TRBV6-2/TRBV6-3; J gene: TRBJ1-5; D gene: TRBD1; CDR3 protein: CASGPRRGQSNQPQHF; CDR3 DNA: TGTGCCAGCGGCCCGAGGAGGGGGCAGAGCAATCAGCCCCAGCATTTT
clone size: NA; V gene: TRBV18; J gene: TRBJ1-2; D gene: NA; CDR3 protein: CASSPKGGAFGYGYTF; CDR3 DNA: TGTGCCAGCTCACCTAAAGGAGGGGCGTTCGGCTATGGCTACACCTTC
clone size: NA; V gene: TRBV12-5; J gene: TRBJ2-2; D gene: NA; CDR3 protein: CASGAGQTNTGELFF; CDR3 DNA: TGTGCTAGTGGGGCGGGACAGACGAACACCGGGGAGCTGTTTTTT
clone size: few; V gene: TRBV12-3/TRBV12-4; J gene: TRBJ1-1; D gene: NA; CDR3 protein: CASSLGSGTEAFF; CDR3 DNA: TGTGCCAGCAGTTTAGGATCGGGAACTGAAGCTTTCTTT
clone size: NA; V gene: TRBV19; J gene: TRBJ2-5; D gene: TRBD2; CDR3 protein: CASSTTSGGLQETQYF; CDR3 DNA: TGTGCCAGTAGTACCACTAGCGGGGGCCTTCAAGAGACCCAGTACTTC
clone size: once; V gene: TRBV4-1; J gene: TRBJ2-2; D gene: NA; CDR3 protein: CASSQDSYPGELFF; CDR3 DNA: TGCGCCAGCAGCCAAGATAGCTATCCCGGGGAGCTGTTTTTT
clone size: NA; V gene: TRBV29-1; J gene: TRBJ1-1; D gene: NA; CDR3 protein: CSTLTRGVRTEAFF; CDR3 DNA: TGCAGCACACTGACAAGGGGCGTTCGGACTGAAGCTTTCTTT
clone size: NA; V gene: TRBV5-1; J gene: TRBJ1-1; D gene: TRBD1; CDR3 protein: CASTLPGGRTEAFF; CDR3 DNA: TGCGCCAGCACCCTACCAGGGGGAAGGACTGAAGCTTTCTTT
clone size: NA; V gene: TRBV9; J gene: TRBJ1-1; D gene: NA; CDR3 protein: CASSVGPGPMNTEAFF; CDR3 DNA: TGTGCCAGCAGCGTAGGCCCAGGCCCAATGAACACTGAAGCTTTCTTT
clone size: NA; V gene: TRBV6-5; J gene: TRBJ1-3; D gene: TRBD1; CDR3 protein: CASSWGQGYGNTIYF; CDR3 DNA: TGTGCCAGCAGTTGGGGACAGGGCTATGGAAACACCATATATTTT
clone size: NA; V gene: TRBV7-2; J gene: TRBJ1-2; D gene: NA; CDR3 protein: CASSPSRGAYGYTF; CDR3 DNA: TGTGCCAGCAGCCCTTCACGGGGGGCGTATGGCTACACCTTC
clone size: once; V gene: TRBV19; J gene: TRBJ2-6; D gene: NA; CDR3 protein: CASSNLAARSGANVLTF; CDR3 DNA: TGTGCCAGTAGTAACCTAGCCGCGCGCTCTGGGGCCAACGTCCTGACTTTC
clone size: NA; V gene: TRBV2; J gene: TRBJ1-2; D gene: NA; CDR3 protein: CASSDGQRGYGYTF; CDR3 DNA: TGTGCCAGCAGTGACGGGCAGCGGGGCTATGGCTACACCTTC
clone size: NA; V gene: TRBV27; J gene: TRBJ2-3; D gene: TRBD1; CDR3 protein: CASRFLNRGSGTDTQYF; CDR3 DNA: TGTGCCAGCAGATTCTTAAACAGGGGTTCAGGCACAGATACGCAGTATTTT
clone size: NA; V gene: TRBV3-1/TRBV3-2; J gene: TRBJ1-3; D gene: TRBD1; CDR3 protein: CASSQSWRTGGRNTIYF; CDR3 DNA: TGTGCCAGCAGCCAGAGTTGGCGGACAGGGGGAAGAAACACCATATATTTT
clone size: NA; V gene: TRBV9; J gene: TRBJ1-6; D gene: NA; CDR3 protein: CASSVWGRDSPLHF; CDR3 DNA: TGTGCCAGCAGCGTATGGGGGAGGGATTCACCCCTCCACTTT
clone size: NA; V gene: TRBV5-8; J gene: TRBJ1-5; D gene: NA; CDR3 protein: CASSLIYARGNQPQHF; CDR3 DNA: TGTGCCAGCAGCTTGATCTACGCCCGAGGCAATCAGCCCCAGCATTTT
clone size: NA; V gene: TRBV27; J gene: TRBJ1-1; D gene: NA; CDR3 protein: CASSSGSTEAFF; CDR3 DNA: TGTGCCAGCAGTTCGGGAAGCACTGAAGCTTTCTTT
clone size: NA; V gene: TRBV5-4; J gene: TRBJ2-5; D gene: NA; CDR3 protein: CASSSPGAQETQYF; CDR3 DNA: TGTGCCAGCAGCTCCCCAGGGGCCCAAGAGACCCAGTACTTC
clone size: NA; V gene: TRBV7-8; J gene: TRBJ1-5; D gene: TRBD1; CDR3 protein: CASSRDRVSNQPQHF; CDR3 DNA: TGTGCCAGCAGCCGAGACAGGGTCAGCAATCAGCCCCAGCATTTT
clone size: NA; V gene: TRBV29-1; J gene: TRBJ2-1; D gene: TRBD2; CDR3 protein: CSVLAGAGDEQFF; CDR3 DNA: TGCAGCGTTCTAGCGGGAGCGGGCGATGAGCAGTTCTTC
clone size: few; V gene: TRBV10-3; J gene: TRBJ1-2; D gene: NA; CDR3 protein: CAIRDTGENTYGYTF; CDR3 DNA: TGTGCCATCAGGGATACAGGCGAAAATACCTATGGCTACACCTTC
clone size: NA; V gene: TRBV20-1; J gene: TRBJ1-1; D gene: NA; CDR3 protein: CSARGGIF; CDR3 DNA: TGCAGTGCCCGTGGGGGGATATTT
clone size: NA; V gene: TRBV10-3; J gene: TRBJ2-7; D gene: TRBD1; CDR3 protein: CAIRMTGQGVSYEQYF; CDR3 DNA: TGTGCCATCAGGATGACGGGACAGGGGGTCTCCTACGAGCAGTACTTC